These 24 T cell receptor delta chains originate from one sample sequenced in a study of gamma-delta T cells after stem cell transplantation. TCRdb re-called clones from the RT-PCR reads using CATT. Of around 1,700 delta-chain clones listed, about 4.2% are singletons. The specimen sequenced was gamma-delta T cells. The receptor set was obtained from a human donor. It is not recorded whose cells these are; they may come from a transplant donor.

This clone is categorized as large. The CDR3 loop is CACDTIGGSTGEDTDKLIF. CDR3 DNA: TGTGCCTGTGACACGATAGGAGGCAGTACTGGGGAGGACACCGATAAACTCATCTTT. The chain couples TRDV2 to TRDJ1; TRDD3 aligns across 7 bases. Germline CDR1 is GEAIGNYY and CDR2 is EKD. This CDR3 spans 19 amino acids. V was clipped by 1 base and J by 0 bases; unmatched bases: 16.

The sample holds a few counts of this clone. A read error is the likely source, as a far larger clone sits one nucleotide away. The gene calls are TRDV2 and TRDJ1; perhaps TRDD3 as D (6 bases). Trimming shortened V by 0 bases and J by 0 bases, and 16 bases separated the two germline ends. The germline V gene encodes CDR1 GEAIGNYY and CDR2 EKD. This CDR3 is 17 amino acids long. This CDR3 is CACDTLQQGIDTDKLIF. Written as DNA, the CDR3 is TGTGCCTGTGACACCCTCCAGCAAGGGATAGACACCGATAAACTCATCTTT.

This clone was seen more than once but under ten times. TCRdb assigns this DNA the protein of a much larger clone, which departs from its translation at residue 5; this likely reflects a read error, and the protein shown comes from translating the DNA. The gene calls are TRDV2 and TRDJ1; D unresolved. Germline-derived CDR1 and CDR2 are GEAIGNYY and EKD. The CDR3 is 16 amino acids. V was pared by 3 bases and J by 0 bases, with 16 bases between. The CDR3 nucleotides are TGTGCCTGTGACGCTGCTGAGCATAAGTACACCGATAAACTCATCTTT. It encodes CACDAAEHKYTDKLIF.

This chain uses TRDV2 with TRDJ3; 7 bases fit TRDD3. In germline, CDR1 is GEAIGNYY, CDR2 EKD. V was pared by 1 base and J by 5 bases, with 22 bases of the junction left unmatched. The CDR3 is made up of 22 amino acids. CDR3 DNA: TGTGCCTGTGACACTCTTCCCAACTCTCACTGGGGCCTAGGCCGGGACACCCGACAGATGTTTTTC. It is translated as CACDTLPNSHWGLGRDTRQMFF.

V usage is TRDV2 and J usage is TRDJ1, with TRDD3 identical over 11 bases. CDR1 is GEAIGNYY, CDR2 EKD, per germline. V shed 3 bases, J shed 0 bases, and the junction held 14 bases outside the gene matches. This CDR3 is built from 19 residues. The CDR3 nucleotides are TGTGCCTGTGACGCTGTACTGGGGGATAGCATGGCGTACACCGATAAACTCATCTTT. It yields the protein CACDAVLGDSMAYTDKLIF.

This clone was picked up a small number of times. The TCRdb protein fails to match the DNA translation at residue 7; the protein reported here was translated from the DNA. The rearrangement links TRDV2 to TRDJ1, with a weak D call TRDD3 (6 bases). CDR3 length: 16 residues. Germline CDR1 and CDR2: GEAIGNYY and EKD. Trimming left V 3 bases short and J 2 bases short, with 18 bases between. The CDR3 spells CACDVLRDNGTDKLIF. CDR3 nucleotides: TGTGCCTGTGACGTACTGAGGGATAACGGTACCGATAAACTCATCTTT.

Of note for this clone: A much larger clone differs from this one at a single base, so this may be a read error. V is TRDV2 and J is TRDJ1; D gene ambiguous. The germline gives CDR1 GEAIGNYY, CDR2 EKD. V lost 2 bases and J 1 base, leaving 13 bases between the germline ends. The CDR3 covers 15 residues. The CDR3 DNA reads TGTGCCTGTGACAGGGTAGGCGAGGTCACCGATAAACTCATCTTT. Protein product: CACDRVGEVTDKLIF.

This clone was seen a handful of times. The chain has TRDV2 and TRDJ1; TRDD3 aligns across 12 bases. V gave up 1 base and J gave up 0 bases; unmatched junction bases: 8. The germline V gene has CDR1 GEAIGNYY and CDR2 EKD. The CDR3 sequence is 18 residues long. CDR3 DNA: TGTGCCTGTGACACTTTACTGGGGGATACTCACTACACCGATAAACTCATCTTT. This translates into CACDTLLGDTHYTDKLIF.

A note on this clone: With a far larger clone one base away, a read error is the likely cause. The chain is built from TRDV2 and TRDJ1, with D perhaps matching TRDD3 (6 bases). Germline CDR1 reads GEAIGNYY; CDR2 reads EKD. This CDR3 has 19 amino acids. The V end was cut by 3 bases, the J end by 0 bases, with 25 bases between. CDR3 sequence reads: CACDQLHDTSFKYTDKLIF. The CDR3 nucleotides are TGTGCCTGTGACCAGTTACACGATACGTCCTTTAAGTACACCGATAAACTCATCTTT.

A remark on this clone: A single base separates this from a much larger clone, so it may be a read error. The V and J genes are TRDV2 and TRDJ1; 9 nucleotides agree with TRDD3. Here the J gene was assigned by germline matching of the DNA, as TCRdb has none. CDR3 length: 20 amino acids. Germline CDR1 reads GEAIGNYY; CDR2 reads EKD. The V gene end was trimmed by 1 base and the J gene end by 0 bases; junction bases not matched to a gene: 17. In DNA, the CDR3 is TGTGCCTGTGACACGAGCTGCACGGTACTGGGGGACACCCACACCGATAAACTCATCTTT. It translates to CACDTSCTVLGDTHTDKLIF.

This clone is medium-sized (0.01 to 0.1%) in the sample. At the DNA level, this CDR3 is encoded by other sequences in the same sample as well. The CDR3 loop reads CACEGLGDITTDKLIF. CDR3 nucleotide sequence: TGTGCCTGTGAGGGTCTGGGGGATATCACCACCGATAAACTCATCTTT. The rearrangement uses TRDV2 and TRDJ1, with 10 bases aligning to TRDD3. The ends lost 4 bases at V and 1 base at J; junction bases unmatched: 8. From germline, CDR1 is GEAIGNYY and CDR2 EKD. The CDR3 is made up of 16 amino acids.

This clone has a handful of counts. A much larger clone sits a single nucleotide away, making a read error possible. At the DNA level, this CDR3 is encoded by other sequences in the same sample as well. The J gene is TRDJ1, the V gene TRDV2; D ambiguous. The CDR3 extends over 15 amino acids. Germline CDR1 GEAIGNYY, CDR2 EKD. This CDR3 is CACDPLGGFFDKLIF. The CDR3, as DNA: TGCGCCTGTGACCCACTAGGAGGATTCTTCGATAAACTCATCTTT.

By share of the sample, this clone is medium-sized (0.01 to 0.1%). The chain combines TRDV2 with TRDJ1, with no clear D. The V end lost 1 base, the J end lost 2 bases, and 22 bases lay between the germline ends. The germline V gene has CDR1 GEAIGNYY and CDR2 EKD. This CDR3 region has 18 residues. The CDR3 loop is CACDTVGLPNSHTDKLIF. The CDR3 region has the DNA TGTGCCTGTGACACAGTTGGGCTGCCGAACTCCCATACCGATAAACTCATCTTT.

In its sample, this clone was seen a few times. Translating this DNA gives a protein that differs at residue 10 from the TCRdb one, which belongs to a much larger clone; a read error is likely, and the protein shown is this translation. The CDR3 sequence: CACDILRGKGSDKLIF. For the CDR3, the DNA is TGTGCCTGTGACATCCTTCGAGGCAAGGGCAGCGATAAACTCATCTTT. V usage is TRDV2 and J usage is TRDJ1, with a weak D call TRDD2 (5 bases). Between the trimmed V and J ends, which lost 2 bases and 4 bases, there was a span of 19 bases. Germline values: CDR1 GEAIGNYY, CDR2 EKD. There are 16 residues in the CDR3.

Remarks on this clone: A much bigger clone sits one base away, suggesting this may be a read error. This sample also contains other DNA sequences that code for the same CDR3. V and J are TRDV2 and TRDJ1; D unclear. This CDR3 spans 16 amino acids. Per the germline V gene, CDR1 is GEAIGNYY and CDR2 is EKD. Trimming removed 3 bases at V and 0 bases at J, with 16 bases between. CDR3: CACDEIRVMDTDKLIF. DNA of the CDR3: TGTGCCTGTGACGAGATCCGGGTCATGGACACCGATAAACTCATCTTT.

V is TRDV2 and J is TRDJ3; 9 bases map to TRDD3. In germline, CDR1 is GEAIGNYY, CDR2 EKD. V shed 1 base, J shed 0 bases, and the junction held 6 bases outside the gene matches. This CDR3 spans 19 amino acids. The CDR3 DNA follows: TGTGCCTGTGACACTAGCTGGGGGATGGGCTCCTGGGACACCCGACAGATGTTTTTC. This codes for CACDTSWGMGSWDTRQMFF.

V and J are TRDV2 and TRDJ1; 8 bases are a match to TRDD3. The CDR3 totals 17 residues. Germline lookup yields CDR1 GEAIGNYY and CDR2 EKD. The trim removed 6 bases at V and 1 base at J, leaving 15 bases unmatched. The CDR3 region is CACFLVLGAGSTDKLIF. DNA for the CDR3: TGTGCCTGTTTCCTCGTACTGGGGGCTGGTTCCACCGATAAACTCATCTTT.

This clone was counted only a few times. This may arise from a read error, as a much more abundant clone is one base away. The same CDR3 is also encoded by other DNA sequences in this sample. The V call is TRDV2, the J call TRDJ2, with TRDD3 matching 11 bases. The CDR3 loop spans 18 amino acids. The germline gives CDR1 GEAIGNYY, CDR2 EKD. The CDR3 sequence: CACDTVLGDKRGSAQLFF. CDR3 DNA sequence: TGTGCCTGCGACACCGTACTGGGGGATAAGCGTGGTTCAGCACAACTCTTCTTT.

Within the sample, this clone is large. The chain carries TRDV2 and TRDJ3; 10 bases line up with TRDD3. The CDR3 extends over 20 amino acids. Losses at the gene ends were 2 bases for V and 2 bases for J; bases not matched to a gene: 11. Germline CDR1 and CDR2: GEAIGNYY and EKD. CDR3: CACDSSWGDTRPWDTRQMFF. DNA of the CDR3: TGTGCCTGTGACAGTTCCTGGGGGGATACGAGGCCCTGGGACACCCGACAGATGTTTTTC.

This clone has just a few counts. A far larger clone is off by one base, so a read error is likely. The genes are TRDV2 and TRDJ1; D may be TRDD3 (6 bases). The CDR3 is made up of 19 amino acids. Germline loops: CDR1 GEAIGNYY, CDR2 EKD. V lost 3 bases, J lost 0 bases, and 25 bases lay in between. The CDR3 DNA reads as TGTGCCTGTGACCAGTTACACGATACGCTCTTTAAGTACACCGATAAACTCATCTTT. Translation gives CACDQLHDTLFKYTDKLIF.

This clone is judged medium-sized. The chain is built from TRDV2 and TRDJ1; no clear D gene. Germline loops: CDR1 GEAIGNYY, CDR2 EKD. Deletions cut 0 bases from V and 0 bases from J, with 10 bases between. The CDR3 extends over 15 amino acids. CDR3 DNA: TGTGCCTGTGACACCGTAGGACTATACACCGATAAACTCATCTTT. It codes for CACDTVGLYTDKLIF.

This clone rates as large. The sample holds other DNA sequences that translate to the same CDR3. The chain has TRDV2 and TRDJ1; 9 bases align to TRDD3. The germline gives CDR1 GEAIGNYY, CDR2 EKD. There are 15 residues in the CDR3. Trimming cost V 0 bases and J 3 bases; bases outside gene matches: 4. CDR3 in DNA: TGTGCCTGTGACACCCACCCTGGGGGATCCGATAAACTCATCTTT. Its protein product is CACDTHPGGSDKLIF.

This clone is large (0.1 to 1%) by share. The chain carries TRDV2 and TRDJ1, with 9 bases matching TRDD3. The germline V gene has CDR1 GEAIGNYY and CDR2 EKD. V lost 0 bases and J lost 7; bases outside the gene matches: 17. This CDR3 spans 18 amino acids. CDR3 coding DNA: TGTGCCTGTGACACCGTCACCCCCTGGGGGATTGAAGGCGGTAAACTCATCTTT. Amino acid sequence: CACDTVTPWGIEGGKLIF.

Relative to its sample, this clone is medium-sized. The rearrangement joins TRDV2 to TRDJ1; D is uncertain. Looked up from germline, CDR1 is GEAIGNYY and CDR2 is EKD. Between the trimmed V and J ends, which lost 0 bases and 5 bases, there was a span of 15 bases. The length of the CDR3 is 15 residues. In nucleotides, the CDR3 is TGTGCCTGTGACACCCTGTACGCCCCCAAGGATAAACTCATCTTT. This translates into CACDTLYAPKDKLIF.